A selection of T cell receptor beta chains follows, all from one sample in a study of T cell responses to AZD1222 COVID-19 vaccine. Generated by immunoSEQ multiplex PCR, the TCRdb table keeps only in-frame clones and is missing some. This table holds approximately 180,000 clones, just over 90% found once. The material was peripheral blood, obtained on day 0 of AZD1222 vaccination. Receptors originate from an adult in good health. CDR3s include the opening cysteine and the closing phenylalanine or tryptophan. D genes are given only for firm matches. Some rows mark clone size as missing; the rest say once, few, many or name a class of expanded clone.

TRBJ1-1	NA	NA	TRBV14	CASSPSAYTEAFF	TGTGCCAGCAGCCCTTCCGCATACACTGAAGCTTTCTTT
TRBJ2-2	NA	NA	TRBV24-1	CATSDQGGLAAGELFF	TGTGCCACCAGTGATCAAGGAGGGCTCGCGGCCGGGGAGCTGTTTTTT
TRBJ1-2	NA	NA	TRBV7-8	CASSLAGWIYGYTF	TGTGCCAGCAGCTTAGCAGGGTGGATCTATGGCTACACCTTC
TRBJ2-1	NA	TRBD1	TRBV5-1	CASSPGQGHNEQFF	TGCGCCAGCAGCCCGGGACAGGGGCACAATGAGCAGTTCTTC
TRBJ1-5	once	NA	TRBV6-5	CASSGGAGNQPQHF	TGTGCCAGCAGCGGGGGCGCGGGCAATCAGCCCCAGCATTTT
TRBJ2-3	NA	NA	TRBV29-1	CSVEVGGSTDTQYF	TGCAGCGTTGAGGTGGGGGGAAGCACAGATACGCAGTATTTT
TRBJ2-7	NA	TRBD2	TRBV14	CASSQVGTSRPDYEQYF	TGTGCCAGCAGCCAAGTTGGGACTAGCCGACCGGATTACGAGCAGTACTTC
TRBJ1-6	NA	NA	TRBV7-6	CASSKTGNSPLHF	TGTGCCAGCAGCAAAACAGGGAATTCACCCCTCCACTTT
TRBJ2-3	NA	NA	TRBV2	CASSPNTDTQYF	TGTGCCAGCAGCCCTAACACAGATACGCAGTATTTT
TRBJ2-7	NA	TRBD1	TRBV19	CASSIGQGGYEQYF	TGTGCCAGTAGTATCGGACAGGGCGGCTACGAGCAGTACTTC
TRBJ1-5	NA	TRBD1	TRBV30	CAWGTENSNQPQHF	TGTGCCTGGGGGACAGAAAATAGCAATCAGCCCCAGCATTTT
TRBJ2-1	once	NA	TRBV6-4	CASSDSIWSGQFF	TGTGCCAGCAGTGACTCGATCTGGTCGGGGCAGTTCTTC
TRBJ1-5	NA	NA	TRBV10-3	CAISADRGSNQPQHF	TGTGCCATCAGTGCAGACCGGGGGAGCAATCAGCCCCAGCATTTT
TRBJ2-7	NA	NA	TRBV11-2	CASSLAGTAYEQYF	TGTGCCAGCAGCTTAGCGGGTACTGCCTACGAGCAGTACTTC
TRBJ2-7	NA	TRBD2	TRBV11-2	CASSLVPAGGVSEQYF	TGTGCCAGCAGCTTAGTCCCGGCGGGAGGGGTCTCCGAGCAGTACTTC
TRBJ1-1	NA	NA	TRBV11-1	CASSPLSGSRNTEAFF	TGTGCCAGCAGCCCCTTGTCTGGCTCGAGGAACACTGAAGCTTTCTTT
TRBJ1-5	NA	TRBD1	TRBV15	CATSTGGQGAFSNQPQHF	TGTGCCACCAGCACCGGGGGACAGGGGGCGTTCAGCAATCAGCCCCAGCATTTT
TRBJ2-6	NA	NA	TRBV5-1	CASSLGLDSGASGANVLTF	TGCGCCAGCAGCTTGGGTTTGGACAGTGGGGCCTCTGGGGCCAACGTCCTGACTTTC
TRBJ2-3	NA	NA	TRBV12-5	CASGLGLSGLTDTQYF	TGTGCTAGTGGTTTGGGCCTAAGCGGTCTCACAGATACGCAGTATTTT
TRBJ2-5	NA	NA	TRBV15	CATSSSGQETQYF	TGTGCCACCAGCAGCTCCGGCCAAGAGACCCAGTACTTC
TRBJ1-4	NA	TRBD1	TRBV5-6	CASSLGGQGHEKLFF	TGTGCCAGCAGCTTGGGGGGACAGGGCCATGAAAAACTGTTTTTT
TRBJ2-7	NA	TRBD2	TRBV6-5	CASSPPLAGIYEQYF	TGTGCCAGCAGTCCTCCCCTAGCGGGAATTTACGAGCAGTACTTC
TRBJ2-3	NA	NA	TRBV6-4	CASSESHSTDTQYF	TGTGCCAGCAGTGAGTCTCATAGCACAGATACGCAGTATTTT
TRBJ1-2	once	NA	TRBV6-5	CASSYSAEEFNYGYTF	TGTGCCAGCAGTTACTCCGCGGAAGAGTTTAACTATGGCTACACCTTC
TRBJ1-4	NA	NA	TRBV29-1	CSVNRDGGKLFF	TGCAGCGTTAACAGGGATGGAGGAAAACTGTTTTTT
TRBJ2-7	NA	TRBD2	TRBV7-9	CASSLVSPSGSYEQYF	TGTGCCAGCAGCTTAGTAAGCCCTAGCGGGAGTTACGAGCAGTACTTC
TRBJ2-2	NA	TRBD2	TRBV3-1/TRBV3-2	CASSPMGGSGELFF	TGTGCCAGCAGCCCAATGGGAGGGTCCGGGGAGCTGTTTTTT
TRBJ2-7	NA	NA	TRBV3-1/TRBV3-2	CASSQDDSLPYEQYF	TGTGCCAGCAGCCAAGATGATAGTCTCCCCTACGAGCAGTACTTC
TRBJ1-2	once	NA	TRBV5-1	CASSLDQDWGRGYTF	TGCGCCAGCAGCTTGGACCAGGACTGGGGTAGGGGCTACACCTTC
TRBJ1-1	once	NA	TRBV18	CASSPDTNPNTEAFF	TGTGCCAGCTCACCGGACACAAATCCGAACACTGAAGCTTTCTTT
TRBJ1-1	NA	NA	TRBV6-1	CASSEVTKRSEAFF	TGTGCCAGCAGTGAAGTGACAAAACGGAGTGAAGCTTTCTTT
TRBJ2-3	NA	NA	TRBV2	CASSQEVARATDTQYF	TGTGCCAGCAGTCAGGAGGTGGCGAGGGCCACAGATACGCAGTATTTT
TRBJ1-1	NA	NA	TRBV5-8	CASSPEHNTEAFF	TGTGCCAGCAGCCCCGAACACAACACTGAAGCTTTCTTT
TRBJ1-6	few	NA	TRBV30	CAWSVLRTAYNSPLHF	TGTGCCTGGAGTGTACTCCGGACAGCTTATAATTCACCCCTCCACTTT
TRBJ1-6	few	NA	TRBV18	CASSPKPAGGLGSPLHF	TGTGCCAGCTCACCCAAACCTGCAGGAGGGTTAGGTTCACCCCTCCACTTT
TRBJ1-1	NA	NA	TRBV24-1	CATRGGTEAFF	TGTGCCACCAGGGGTGGCACTGAAGCTTTCTTT
TRBJ2-1	once	TRBD1	TRBV30	CAWTPGTGGYYNEQFF	TGTGCCTGGACCCCCGGGACAGGGGGGTACTACAATGAGCAGTTCTTC
TRBJ2-1	NA	NA	TRBV11-2	CATRTHTSTNEQFF	TGTGCCACCCGAACCCATACTAGCACCAATGAGCAGTTCTTC
TRBJ1-2	NA	NA	TRBV19	CASSKSLEGNYGYTF	TGTGCCAGTAGTAAGTCCCTGGAAGGGAACTATGGCTACACCTTC